Presented here are 25 T cell receptor beta chains from one specimen sequenced in a study of blood T cell repertoires in COVID-19. The data were produced by immunoSEQ multiplex PCR, yet TCRdb's version contains in-frame clones alone and is incomplete. The table includes about 330,000 clones, 85% to 90% detected once. Sequenced input: PBMCs or T cells enriched from blood (not recorded which). The receptors come from a woman under 30 who had recovered from COVID-19.

This clone occurred a few times. The rearrangement joins TRBV5-6 to TRBJ1-6, with TRBD1 identical over 9 bases. Germline V gene data show CDR1 as SGHDT and CDR2 as YYEEEE. V was pared by 2 bases and J by 10 bases, with 4 bases of the junction left unmatched. The CDR3 runs 14 residues. The CDR3 spells CASSFRDRESPLHF. The CDR3 coding sequence is TGTGCCAGCAGCTTCCGGGACAGGGAGTCACCCCTCCACTTT.

The chain uses TRBV28 and TRBJ1-5; D is undetermined. Germline-derived CDR1 and CDR2 are MDHEN and SYDVKM. The CDR3 consists of 13 residues. V lost 5 bases and J 2 bases, leaving 7 bases between the germline ends. CDR3 nucleotide sequence: TGTGCCAGCAGTCCAGTGGGCAATCAGCCCCAGCATTTT. This sequence encodes CASSPVGNQPQHF. The variable domain in full, completed from reference TRBV28 and TRBJ1-5, reads DVKVTQSSRYLVKRTGEKVFLECVQDMDHENMFWYRQDPGLGLRLIYFSYDVKMKEKGDIPEGYSVSREKKERFSLILESASTNQTSMYLCASSPVGNQPQHFGDGTRLSIL.

This clone was detected only a few times. The chain carries TRBV5-5 and TRBJ1-1; tentative D call: TRBD1 (5 bases). The CDR3 totals 14 residues. Trimming shortened V by 0 bases and J by 4 bases, and 10 bases separated the two germline ends. Looked up from germline, CDR1 is SGHKS and CDR2 is YYEKEE (reference sequence). CDR3 nucleotides: TGTGCCAGCAGCTTGGCGGGGGAATCCACTGAAGCTTTCTTT. Its translation is CASSLAGESTEAFF.

The CDR3 nucleotides are TGTGCCAGCAGTTTGTTAGGGGTGGGTGGCTACACCTTC. It codes for CASSLLGVGGYTF. This sequence joins TRBV28 and TRBJ1-2; tentatively, D is TRBD1 (5 bases). Germline CDR1 reads MDHEN; CDR2 reads SYDVKM. CDR3 length: 13 amino acids. Trimming stripped 3 bases from V and 7 bases from J, with 12 bases between.

The chain has TRBV19 and TRBJ2-4; TRBD1 agrees at 7 bases. Germline loops: CDR1 LNHDA, CDR2 SQIVND (reference sequence). The CDR3 is 14 amino acids. J was trimmed by 7 bases and V by 1 base; bases with no gene match: 4. The CDR3: CASSIGQGRNIQYF. The CDR3 DNA is TGTGCCAGTAGTATAGGACAGGGAAGGAACATTCAGTACTTC.

This chain links TRBV6-4 with TRBJ1-5; D is unresolved. Germline V gene lookup returns CDR1 MRHNA and CDR2 SNTAGT. The CDR3 is 13 residues long. V lost 3 bases and J 9 bases, leaving 12 bases between the germline ends. The CDR3 DNA is TGTGCCAGCAGTGAGCCGAGGAGTCGGCCCCAGCATTTT. It yields the protein CASSEPRSRPQHF.

CDR3 region: CASSPGTAEAFF. The DNA for the CDR3 is TGTGCCAGCAGCCCCGGGACAGCTGAAGCTTTCTTT. The chain is built from TRBV11-1 and TRBJ1-1; TRBD1 aligns across 7 bases. CDR1 SGHAT and CDR2 FQDESV come from the germline V gene (reference sequence). The length of the CDR3 is 12 residues. The V and J ends lost 5 bases and 6 bases, in that order; junction bases with no gene match: 3.

The J gene is TRBJ2-7, the V gene TRBV3-1 (or the pseudogene TRBV3-2), with 8 positions matching TRBD1. The germline V gene encodes CDR1 LGHDT and CDR2 YNNKEL (reference sequence). The J segment lost 3 bases and the V segment lost 4 bases, leaving 5 bases of the junction unmatched. The CDR3 has 14 amino acids. The CDR3 reads CASSLSGGGYEQYF. The CDR3 DNA reads as TGTGCCAGCAGCCTCTCAGGGGGCGGCTACGAGCAGTACTTC.

This chain joins TRBV30 and TRBJ2-3; 12 bases map to TRBD2. V lost 3 bases, J lost 6 bases, and 7 bases stayed unmatched. The CDR3 length is 15 residues. The germline V gene encodes CDR1 GTSNPN and CDR2 SVGIG (reference sequence). CDR3 loop: CAWRLAGGSRDTQYF. The DNA of the CDR3 is TGTGCCTGGAGACTAGCGGGGGGCTCTCGTGATACGCAGTATTTT. Full variable domain (outside the CDR3, taken from reference TRBV30 and TRBJ2-3): SQTIHQWPATLVQPVGSPLSLECTVEGTSNPNLYWYRQAAGRGLQLLFYSVGIGQISSEVPQNLSASRPQDRQFILSSKKLLLSDSGFYLCAWRLAGGSRDTQYFGPGTRLTVL.

This chain uses TRBV19 with TRBJ1-1, with a weak D call TRBD1 (6 bases). The germline CDR1 and CDR2 sequences are LNHDA and SQIVND (reference sequence). This CDR3 is 17 amino acids long. Trimming removed 6 bases at V and 5 bases at J, with 25 bases between. CDR3 sequence reads: CASSHPGGTGQGTEAFF. The CDR3 DNA is TGTGCCAGTAGCCATCCGGGGGGTACAGGGCAAGGAACTGAAGCTTTCTTT.

This clone came up once. CDR3 nucleotide sequence: TGCGCCAGCAGCTGGCTCCCAGGAGCGGGGGGGATAAGGAGCTCCTACGAGCAGTACTTC. Amino acid sequence: CASSWLPGAGGIRSSYEQYF. The V call is TRBV5-1, the J call TRBJ2-7, with TRBD2 identical over 10 bases. Germline CDR1 reads SGHRS; CDR2 reads YFSETQ. The CDR3 has 20 amino acids. Trimming removed 3 bases from V and 0 bases from J; junction bases left unmatched: 18.

The chain recombines TRBV25-1 with TRBJ2-1; D ambiguous. Germline-derived CDR1 and CDR2 are MGHDK and SYGVNS. The CDR3 runs to 13 residues. With 8 bases removed from V and 5 bases from J, the gap between germline ends came to 13 bases. The CDR3 sequence is CASRRQYDNEQFF. In nucleotides, the CDR3 is TGTGCCAGCCGCAGACAATACGACAATGAGCAGTTCTTC.

The genes are TRBV27 and TRBJ2-7; 8 bases are shared with TRBD2. The CDR3 consists of 14 residues. CDR1 and CDR2 from the germline V gene are MNHEY and SMNVEV (reference sequence). V gave up 1 base and J gave up 3 bases; unmatched junction bases: 2. CDR3 nucleotides: TGTGCCAGCAGTTTATATGGGACTAGCTACGAGCAGTACTTC. Protein: CASSLYGTSYEQYF.

J is TRBJ2-1 and V is TRBV19; tentatively, D is TRBD1 (6 bases). In germline, CDR1 is LNHDA, CDR2 SQIVND (reference sequence). V was clipped by 4 bases and J by 1 base, with 14 bases between them. The CDR3 runs to 16 residues. The CDR3 DNA reads as TGTGCCAGTAGTACAGTTGGGGGCTCTTCCTACAATGAGCAGTTCTTC. Residues: CASSTVGGSSYNEQFF.

The chain employs TRBV12-3 or TRBV12-4 and TRBJ2-7; no reliable D call. V shed 5 bases and J shed 3 bases, with 5 bases lying between them. CDR3 length: 11 amino acids. Here the CDR3 DNA reads TGTGCCAGCAGTCTGTACTACGAGCAGTACTTC. Its protein product is CASSLYYEQYF.

J is TRBJ2-1 and V is TRBV7-2; D is possibly TRBD2 (6 bases). This CDR3 has 15 amino acids. Per germline, CDR1 SGHTA and CDR2 FQGNSA. The V and J ends lost 6 bases and 4 bases respectively, with 16 bases between them. CDR3 sequence: CASSSSGVAYNEQFF. The CDR3 region has the DNA TGTGCCAGCAGTTCATCGGGAGTAGCGTACAATGAGCAGTTCTTC.

The sample holds a few counts of this clone. The V call is TRBV7-3, the J call TRBJ1-2; tentative D call: TRBD1 (6 bases). The CDR3 length is 14 residues. The V and J ends lost 2 bases and 10 bases respectively, with 17 bases between them. Looked up from germline, CDR1 is SGHTA and CDR2 is FQGTGA. The CDR3 sequence: CASSLGDNRGTYTF. In DNA form, the CDR3 reads TGTGCCAGCAGCTTAGGGGACAACAGAGGAACCTACACCTTC.

The CDR3 nucleotides are TGTGCCAGCATCGGAGGACGGCTTGATACGCAGTATTTT. Translating gives CASIGGRLDTQYF. The V and J genes are TRBV2 and TRBJ2-3, with a tentative D call TRBD2 (5 bases). V lost 7 bases and J 6 bases, leaving 14 bases between the germline ends. The CDR3 extends over 13 amino acids. CDR1 is SNHLY and CDR2 is FYNNEI in the germline V gene. The full variable domain, its missing parts supplied by reference TRBV2 and TRBJ2-3, is EPEVTQTPSHQVTQMGQEVILRCVPISNHLYFYWYRQILGQKVEFLVSFYNNEISEKSEIFDDQFSVERPDGSNFTLKIRSTKLEDSAMYFCASIGGRLDTQYFGPGTRLTVL.

Concerning this clone itself: At one boundary the junction diverges from the germline segment, which might be a read error. V gene TRBV30 combines with J gene TRBJ2-2; perhaps TRBD2 as D (6 bases). The germline V gene has CDR1 GTSNPN and CDR2 SVGIG (reference sequence). This CDR3 has 14 amino acids. Here the CDR3 reads CAWSVLANAGELFF. In nucleotides, the CDR3 is TGTGCCTGGAGCGTTCTAGCGAACGCCGGGGAGCTGTTTTTT.

CDR3 loop: CASSSPGTGEDIQYF. CDR3 sequence (DNA): TGTGCCAGCAGCTCCCCTGGGACAGGGGAGGACATTCAGTACTTC. The V and J genes are TRBV13 and TRBJ2-4; 10 nucleotides line up with TRBD1. The V gene's germline CDR1 is PRHDT and CDR2 FYEKMQ (reference sequence). The V gene end was trimmed by 4 bases and the J gene end by 8 bases; junction bases not matched to a gene: 8. The CDR3 spans 15 residues.

The rearrangement joins TRBV12-3 or TRBV12-4 to TRBJ2-1; TRBD1 is a possible D gene (6 bases). Deletions cut 8 bases from V and 10 bases from J, with 9 bases between. The CDR3 length is 10 residues. The CDR3 spells CASAGTEQFF. Here the CDR3 DNA reads TGTGCCAGCGCCGGGACAGAGCAGTTCTTC.

The rearrangement uses TRBV5-1 and TRBJ2-5; a possible D gene is TRBD1 (5 bases). The CDR3 extends over 17 amino acids. Between the trimmed V and J ends, which lost 0 bases and 0 bases, there was a span of 15 bases. Germline assignment: CDR1 SGHRS and CDR2 YFSETQ. CDR3 sequence reads: CASSLAAGAGYQETQYF. CDR3 coding DNA: TGCGCCAGCAGCTTGGCCGCTGGGGCAGGGTACCAAGAGACCCAGTACTTC.

This sequence joins TRBV11-1 and TRBJ2-7; D not resolved. The CDR3 has 12 amino acids. Germline CDR1 and CDR2: SGHAT and FQDESV (reference sequence). Trimming cost V 2 bases and J 5 bases, with 7 bases left between them. Written as DNA, the CDR3 is TGTGCCAGCAGCTTATGGCAGGACGAGCAGTACTTC. Its translation is CASSLWQDEQYF.

This clone was counted only a few times. The chain employs TRBV3-1 (or the pseudogene TRBV3-2) and TRBJ2-7, with 10 bases aligning to TRBD2. This CDR3 contains 15 residues. The junction had 6 bases not matched to a gene; V was cut back by 5 bases and J by 2 bases. Looked up from germline, CDR1 is LGHDT and CDR2 is YNNKEL (reference sequence). The CDR3 loop reads CASSSRTSGPYEQYF. The CDR3 nucleotides read TGTGCCAGCAGCTCCCGGACTAGCGGTCCCTACGAGCAGTACTTC.

V is TRBV18 and J is TRBJ1-2, with D tentatively TRBD1 (5 bases). Trimming removed 2 bases from V and 12 bases from J, with 19 bases in between. Germline V CDR1 and CDR2: KGHSH, LQKENI. This CDR3 spans 14 amino acids. The CDR3 reads CASSPNPTGRLHTF. DNA for the CDR3: TGTGCCAGCTCACCAAATCCCACAGGCCGCCTTCACACCTTC.